The 22 T cell receptor beta chains below come from one sample, sequenced in a study of regulatory T cells in long-lasting Graves disease. Time point given: persistent/refractory GD, antithyroid drugs over 5 years with positive TRAb. The TCR library was prepared using RNA isolated from PBMCs. Both iRepertoire HTBI primers and Arm-PCR of CDR3 regions were used to build the TCR beta libraries. In TCRdb, the multiplex PCR reads were re-called with MiXCR into one record per CDR3 protein. Of about 430,000 distinct CDR3 sequences listed, under 25% were seen once; the top ten hold 14%. The sequencing here drew on peripheral blood mononuclear cells (PBMCs), taken when the disease was refractory, from a patient treated with antithyroid drugs. Every receptor here comes from a female donor with Graves disease.

In this sample, this clonotype turned up many times. An end of the junction does not agree with germline; a read error may underlie this. The J gene is TRBJ2-7, the V gene TRBV5-1, with D possibly TRBD1 on 5 matching bases. CDR1 is SGHRS, CDR2 YFSETQ, per germline. The length of the CDR3 is 14 residues. The CDR3 region is CASSLDNPANEQYF. The CDR3 DNA sequence: TGTGCCAGCAGCTTGGACAATCCGGCCAACGAGCAGTACTTC. The complete variable domain, with remaining parts taken from reference TRBV5-1 and TRBJ2-7, reads KAGVTQTPRYLIKTRGQQVTLSCSPISGHRSVSWYQQTPGQGLQFLFEYFSETQRNKGNFPGRFSGRQFSNSRSEMNVSTLELGDSALYLCASSLDNPANEQYFGPGTRLTVT.

This chain joins TRBV5-1 and TRBJ1-2; 9 bases map to TRBD1. This CDR3 has 15 amino acids. Germline CDR1 and CDR2: SGHRS and YFSETQ. V lost 6 bases, J lost 5 bases, and 11 bases stayed unmatched. For the CDR3, the DNA is TGCGCCAGCAAAAACGGGGACAGGGCGAAGTATGGCTACACCTTC. Residues: CASKNGDRAKYGYTF.

The J gene is TRBJ2-7, the V gene TRBV27; no definite D call. The ends were cut back, 5 bases at V and 2 bases at J, with 13 bases in the middle. The CDR3 extends over 14 amino acids. Germline V gene lookup returns CDR1 MNHEY and CDR2 SMNVEV (reference sequence). CDR3: CASSPGVHTYEQYF. The CDR3 coding sequence is TGTGCCAGCAGTCCCGGTGTCCATACCTACGAGCAGTACTTC.

This clonotype has a count of ten or more. The V gene is TRBV12-3 or TRBV12-4, the J gene TRBJ1-4; 9 bases line up with TRBD1. The CDR3 spans 12 residues. J lost 14 bases, V lost 1 base, and 2 bases had no gene match. CDR3: CASSLGDRALFF. As DNA, the CDR3 is TGTGCCAGCAGTTTAGGGGACAGGGCTCTGTTTTTT.

This clonotype was picked up a small number of times. The rearrangement links TRBV13 to TRBJ2-7; 7 bases match TRBD2. The CDR3 has 15 amino acids. After removal of 4 bases from V and 5 bases from J, the junction contained 11 bases not matched to a gene. The germline V gene has CDR1 PRHDT and CDR2 FYEKMQ (reference sequence). CDR3 DNA sequence: TGTGCCAGCAGCTCACGGGGGAGGGCCTTCGACGAGCAGTACTTC. This translates into CASSSRGRAFDEQYF.

The chain links TRBV20-1 to TRBJ1-2; no clear D. V shed 8 bases and J shed 2 bases, with 12 bases lying between them. Germline V gives CDR1 DFQATT, CDR2 SNEGSKA (reference sequence). The CDR3 has 12 residues. The CDR3, as DNA: TGCAGTCATTCCGACGGGAACTATGGCTACACCTTC. Translated: CSHSDGNYGYTF.

The V and J genes are TRBV11-2 and TRBJ2-2; D might be TRBD1 (6 bases). CDR3 length: 16 amino acids. Germline CDR1 is SGHAT and CDR2 is FQNNGV. V shed 6 bases and J shed 0 bases, with 14 bases lying between them. CDR3 sequence: CASRATGKPNTGELFF. CDR3 coding DNA: TGTGCCAGCAGAGCCACAGGGAAACCGAACACCGGGGAGCTGTTTTTT. Full variable domain (remainder filled in from reference TRBV11-2 and TRBJ2-2): EAGVAQSPRYKIIEKRQSVAFWCNPISGHATLYWYQQILGQGPKLLIQFQNNGVVDDSQLPKDRFSAERLKGVDSTLKIQPAKLEDSAVYLCASRATGKPNTGELFFGEGSRLTVL.

This clonotype appeared many times. V usage is TRBV27 and J usage is TRBJ1-2; D is unclear. Germline loops: CDR1 MNHEY, CDR2 SMNVEV (reference sequence). V gave up 6 bases and J gave up 4 bases, with 9 bases separating them. The CDR3 sequence is 12 residues long. The CDR3 reads CASSRVGYGYTF. DNA for the CDR3: TGTGCCAGCAGCCGAGTTGGCTATGGCTACACCTTC.

This sequence joins TRBV3-1 and TRBJ2-1; 9 bases align to TRBD2. The V gene end was trimmed by 5 bases and the J gene end by 4 bases; junction bases not matched to a gene: 6. The CDR3 has 15 residues. The germline V gene has CDR1 LGHDT and CDR2 YNNKEL (reference sequence). For the CDR3, the DNA is TGTGCCAGCAGCGCCGGGACTAGCTCTTACAATGAGCAGTTCTTC. This sequence encodes CASSAGTSSYNEQFF.

This clonotype occurred many times. This rearrangement joins TRBV7-9 to TRBJ1-6; D is unresolved. From germline, CDR1 is SEHNR and CDR2 FQNEAQ (reference sequence). V was clipped by 5 bases and J by 7 bases, with 9 bases between them. The CDR3 runs to 13 residues. The CDR3 DNA reads TGTGCCAGCAGCCAGCGAACGAATTCACCCCTCCACTTT. Protein product: CASSQRTNSPLHF.

In this sample, this clonotype turned up once. This chain uses TRBV19 with TRBJ2-1; no definite D call. The germline V and J ends were trimmed by 4 bases and 7 bases, with 11 bases remaining between them. CDR1 and CDR2 (germline): LNHDA, SQIVND (reference sequence). The CDR3 sequence is 13 residues long. The CDR3 sequence: CASSTTNENEQFF. CDR3 coding DNA: TGTGCCAGTAGTACTACTAACGAGAATGAGCAGTTCTTC.

This chain links TRBV18 with TRBJ2-2; D remains ambiguous. The CDR3 has 15 amino acids. Germline V gene data show CDR1 as KGHSH and CDR2 as LQKENI. Trimming pared 6 bases from V and 2 bases from J, leaving 13 bases between. CDR3 sequence (DNA): TGTGCCAGCTCCCCCTGGAGATCTAACACCGGGGAGCTGTTTTTT. Amino acids: CASSPWRSNTGELFF.

This chain joins TRBV25-1 and TRBJ2-3; D is ambiguous. CDR3 length equals 17 residues. The V gene's germline CDR1 is MGHDK and CDR2 SYGVNS. The germline V and J ends were trimmed by 1 base and 4 bases, with 18 bases remaining between them. CDR3 in DNA: TGTGCCAGCAGTGAATTCAGGAGAGAAGGGCCCCCAGATACGCAGTATTTT. This sequence encodes CASSEFRREGPPDTQYF.

This chain connects TRBV15 to TRBJ1-1; D ambiguous. V shed 0 bases and J shed 4 bases, with 6 bases lying between them. This CDR3 has 13 residues. The germline gives CDR1 LNHNV, CDR2 YYDKDF (reference sequence). CDR3 protein: CATSRDGFTEAFF. The CDR3 coding sequence is TGTGCCACCAGCAGAGATGGTTTCACTGAAGCTTTCTTT.

Ten or more counts support this clonotype. CDR3 sequence (DNA): TGTGCCTGGAGTGAGGATTCGTATCGGGCGGCCGCGTACTTC. Translating it yields CAWSEDSYRAAAYF. This chain connects TRBV30 to TRBJ2-4, with D unresolved. CDR1 and CDR2 from the germline V gene are GTSNPN and SVGIG (reference sequence). The CDR3 loop spans 14 amino acids. Trimming shortened V by 1 base and J by 15 bases, and 22 bases separated the two germline ends.

This clonotype was seen a handful of times. This CDR3 is CASSLEVGPGELFF. The CDR3 coding sequence is TGCGCCAGCAGCTTGGAGGTGGGGCCCGGGGAGCTGTTTTTT. The V and J genes are TRBV5-1 and TRBJ2-2; D is possibly TRBD1 (5 bases). The CDR3 consists of 14 residues. The V and J ends lost 0 bases and 6 bases respectively, with 9 bases between them. CDR1 SGHRS and CDR2 YFSETQ come from the germline V gene.

This clonotype was counted ten times or more. The CDR3 here is CASRSGTSGRYEQYF. In DNA form, the CDR3 reads TGTGCCAGCAGGTCAGGAACTAGCGGGAGATACGAGCAGTACTTC. This chain links TRBV6-1 with TRBJ2-7, with 11 bases that match TRBD2. CDR1 is MNHNS and CDR2 is SASEGT in the germline V gene. Trimming cost V 6 bases and J 4 bases; bases outside gene matches: 8. This CDR3 spans 15 amino acids.

The chain has TRBV9 and TRBJ1-3; D may be TRBD1 (5 bases). The ends were cut back, 3 bases at V and 0 bases at J, with 16 bases in the middle. The length of the CDR3 is 17 residues. Germline lookup yields CDR1 SGDLS and CDR2 YYNGEE. CDR3 sequence reads: CASSARPDRTSGNTIYF. The DNA of the CDR3 is TGTGCCAGCAGCGCGAGACCCGACAGAACCTCTGGAAACACCATATATTTT.

Many counts were recorded for this clonotype. The J gene is TRBJ2-6, the V gene TRBV28; a possible D gene is TRBD2 (7 bases). The V end lost 7 bases, the J end lost 2 bases, and 18 bases lay between the germline ends. Looked up from germline, CDR1 is MDHEN and CDR2 is SYDVKM. CDR3 length: 17 amino acids. The CDR3 nucleotides are TGTGCCAGCAAGGGGGGGGGCGGAATGGCTGGGGCCAACGTCCTGACTTTC. Its protein product is CASKGGGGMAGANVLTF.

At least ten counts were recorded for this clonotype. The gene calls are TRBV2 and TRBJ2-3; the D gene is possibly TRBD2 (6 bases). Germline V CDR1 and CDR2: SNHLY, FYNNEI. The CDR3 covers 15 residues. The V end lost 2 bases, the J end lost 0 bases, and 9 bases lay between the germline ends. In DNA form, the CDR3 reads TGTGCCAGCAGTGAAAGCGGGTCCAGCACAGATACGCAGTATTTT. Its translation is CASSESGSSTDTQYF.

The V call is TRBV11-1, the J call TRBJ2-6; D is ambiguous. V was clipped by 5 bases and J by 11 bases, with 13 bases between them. Germline V gene lookup returns CDR1 SGHAT and CDR2 FQDESV (reference sequence). This CDR3 has 13 residues. The CDR3 bases are TGTGCCAGCAGCCGTCAGACGGAAGACGTCCTGACTTTC. Translation: CASSRQTEDVLTF.

This chain joins TRBV28 and TRBJ2-6; 12 bases fit TRBD2. Looked up from germline, CDR1 is MDHEN and CDR2 is SYDVKM. The ends lost 5 bases at V and 0 bases at J; junction bases unmatched: 11. This CDR3 is built from 20 residues. CDR3 nucleotide sequence: TGTGCCAGCAGTCTAACTGCGGGACTAGCGGGTAGCTCTGGGGCCAACGTCCTGACTTTC. Amino acid sequence: CASSLTAGLAGSSGANVLTF.